The clone carrying this TCR beta chain was observed at least ten times. V was trimmed by 5 bases and J by 2 bases, leaving 10 bases between them. CDR1 is SGHTA, CDR2 FQGTGA, per germline. This CDR3 is 15 amino acids long. Amplified TCR beta CDR3 regions came from RNA transcripts. HTBI primers drove first-round RT-PCR of the TCR CDR3. A single record per CDR3 protein comes from TCRdb applying MiXCR to the multiplex PCR reads. The sample holds about 260,000 distinct CDR3 sequences, roughly 15% seen once. This sample is part of a study of T cells in Graves' hyperthyroidism and ophthalmopathy. Ophthalmopathy patients all had a Clinical Activity Score of at least 3, a NOSPECS grade of at least 4 and disease under 3 months old.

The sequencing input was blood. The sequence was collected from a woman aged 18-29 years with Graves' ophthalmopathy. The chain carries TRBV7-3 and TRBJ2-6; a possible D gene is TRBD1 (5 bases). In DNA, the CDR3 is TGTGCCAGCAGCCCCAGGGTTCCTGGGGCCAACGTCCTGACTTTC. Amino acid sequence: CASSPRVPGANVLTF.